This T cell receptor (beta chain) was documented in a study of T cells in localized non-small cell lung cancer. Study-level points and caveats: Among the tissues sampled, uninvolved adjacent lung had the highest T cell clonality, above tumor.

A remark on this clone: The target antigen is unknown.

TCRdb's table, derived via immunoSEQ multiplex PCR, lists solely in-frame clones and lacks some. The top ten hold approximately 17% of the sample, which has 2,000 to 2,500 clones, 30% to 40% seen once. This material consisted of lung tumor tissue, taken before any cancer treatment. The receptor's source is a female donor of 60 years or more with stage II lung adenocarcinoma.

In DNA form, the CDR3 reads TGCGCCAGCAGTGAGTCGACCGGGACAGCGGACAATGAGCAGTTCTTC. It is translated as CASSESTGTADNEQFF. The rearrangement links TRBV10-1 to TRBJ2-1; 7 bases agree with TRBD1. This CDR3 has 16 residues. The germline V gene encodes CDR1 WNHNN and CDR2 SYGVQD (reference sequence). J gave up 5 bases and V 0 bases, and 7 bases lay outside the gene matches.